The 18 T cell receptor beta chains below come from one sample, sequenced in a study of metastatic and nonmetastatic thyroid tumors. Patients were all untreated before their thyroid surgery. TCRdb re-clonotyped the PCR reads via MiXCR. Altogether 33,000 or so clones are present, roughly 6.8% being singletons, with the ten largest covering about 45%. Source material: blood. The receptors were gathered from a female donor with papillary thyroid cancer or a benign thyroid nodule (not recorded which). Some clones in this sample may be carry-over from other donors' samples.

The sample holds many counts of this clone. The chain is built from TRBV20-1 and TRBJ2-1; the D is unclear. This CDR3 spans 15 amino acids. Trimming removed 0 bases from V and 8 bases from J, with 17 bases in between. From germline, CDR1 is DFQATT and CDR2 SNEGSKA (reference sequence). In nucleotides, the CDR3 is TGCAGTGCTAGAGATGATTCCACGGCCTGGGATGAGCAGTTCTTC. Translated: CSARDDSTAWDEQFF.

This clone has a count of ten or more. The V gene is TRBV15, the J gene TRBJ2-2; 10 nucleotides align to TRBD2. The V and J ends lost 0 bases and 1 base, in that order; junction bases with no gene match: 14. The CDR3 sequence is 21 residues long. Germline lookup yields CDR1 LNHNV and CDR2 YYDKDF (reference sequence). CDR3 protein: CATSRERAAGGYPKNTGELFF. CDR3 nucleotides: TGTGCCACCAGCAGAGAGCGGGCAGCGGGAGGGTACCCCAAGAACACCGGGGAGCTGTTTTTT.

This clone has a count of ten or more. J is TRBJ1-2 and V is TRBV5-1; the D gene is possibly TRBD1 (5 bases). Germline CDR1 SGHRS, CDR2 YFSETQ. The V gene lost 3 bases and the J gene lost 2 bases, with 11 bases spanning the gap. The CDR3 has 14 residues. CDR3 sequence reads: CASSSQGINYGYTF. The CDR3 coding sequence is TGCGCCAGCAGCTCCCAGGGTATCAACTATGGCTACACCTTC.

This clone was seen repeatedly, ten times or more. This chain links TRBV6-1 with TRBJ1-4, with TRBD1 identical over 7 bases. The V segment lost 6 bases and the J segment 0 bases; nucleotides outside the gene matches: 7. Per germline, CDR1 MNHNS and CDR2 SASEGT. This CDR3 comprises 16 residues. The CDR3 sequence: CASRRRDRATNEKLFF. The CDR3 nucleotides read TGTGCCAGCAGACGCCGGGACAGAGCAACTAATGAAAAACTGTTTTTT.

This clone was counted at least ten times. Other DNA variants within this sample encode the same CDR3. The chain joins TRBV7-2 to TRBJ2-7; 10 bases are a match to TRBD2. With V trimmed by 5 bases and J by 7 bases, 8 bases remained unmatched. The CDR3 runs 14 residues. Germline values: CDR1 SGHTA, CDR2 FQGNSA. CDR3 in amino acids: CASSAPGLAREQYF. The CDR3 DNA is TGTGCCAGCAGCGCCCCGGGACTAGCGAGGGAGCAGTACTTC.

This clone was seen ten or more times. The chain combines TRBV6-1 with TRBJ1-4, with D uncertain. Trimming stripped 7 bases from V and 10 bases from J, with 16 bases between. This CDR3 spans 13 amino acids. Germline assignment: CDR1 MNHNS and CDR2 SASEGT. The CDR3 sequence: CASTDTRRGKLFF. DNA of the CDR3: TGTGCCAGCACAGACACGCGCCGGGGAAAACTGTTTTTT.

This clone was detected many times. The chain joins TRBV11-1 to TRBJ1-2; TRBD1 matches 8 bases. Per the germline V gene, CDR1 is SGHAT and CDR2 is FQDESV (reference sequence). V lost 2 bases, J lost 4 bases, and 9 bases stayed unmatched. The CDR3 runs to 16 residues. The CDR3, as DNA: TGTGCCAGCAGCTTATGGCCACAGGGGGGCAGCTATGGCTACACCTTC. It specifies CASSLWPQGGSYGYTF.

This clone was seen at least ten times. V is TRBV4-2 and J is TRBJ2-7; the D call may be TRBD1 or TRBD2 (5 bases each). V dropped 8 bases and J dropped 7 bases, with 18 bases sitting between them. Germline CDR1 is LGHNA and CDR2 is YNFKEQ. The CDR3 totals 13 residues. In nucleotides, the CDR3 is TGTGCCAGCGGTCAGGGAGAACCGCGTGAGCAGTACTTC. The encoded protein is CASGQGEPREQYF.

This clone was counted many times. The chain joins TRBV7-2 to TRBJ2-7; maybe TRBD2 (5 bases). The CDR3 totals 13 residues. The V and J ends lost 5 bases and 2 bases respectively, with 10 bases between them. The germline CDR1 and CDR2 sequences are SGHTA and FQGNSA. Written as DNA, the CDR3 is TGTGCCAGCAGCCCGACGAGGGCCTACGAGCAGTACTTC. It is translated as CASSPTRAYEQYF.

This clone appeared many times. The gene calls are TRBV28 and TRBJ1-5; TRBD1 matches 11 bases. The germline V gene encodes CDR1 MDHEN and CDR2 SYDVKM. The V segment lost 5 bases and the J segment 11 bases; nucleotides outside the gene matches: 14. The CDR3 extends over 16 amino acids. CDR3: CASSGLGTGGSRTQHF. In DNA, the CDR3 is TGTGCCAGCAGTGGTTTGGGGACAGGGGGTAGTCGGACCCAGCATTTT.

This clone was picked up many times. V and J are TRBV19 and TRBJ2-1; 8 bases are shared with TRBD1. Unmatched junction bases numbered 2, after V lost 7 bases and J lost 6 bases. Germline-derived CDR1 and CDR2 are LNHDA and SQIVND (reference sequence). The CDR3 spans 12 residues. The CDR3 DNA is TGTGCCAGTACGGACAGGGTCAATGAGCAGTTCTTC. Protein: CASTDRVNEQFF.

Ten or more counts support this clone. The rearrangement uses TRBV30 and TRBJ1-1; 7 positions agree with TRBD1. Unmatched junction bases numbered 5, after V lost 1 base and J lost 0 bases. This CDR3 spans 15 amino acids. Germline V gene sequence: CDR1 GTSNPN, CDR2 SVGIG (reference sequence). The CDR3 DNA is TGTGCCTGGAGTGGCTGGGACAGATTGAACACTGAAGCTTTCTTT. Translating it yields CAWSGWDRLNTEAFF.

This clone was recorded at least ten times. CDR3: CASSYPPGQGIGYTF. As DNA, the CDR3 is TGTGCCAGCAGTTACCCACCGGGACAGGGTATTGGCTACACCTTC. This chain joins TRBV6-2 or TRBV6-3 and TRBJ1-2, with 9 bases matching TRBD1. CDR3 length equals 15 residues. Per the germline V gene, CDR1 is MNHEY and CDR2 is SVGEGT. Trimming cost V 2 bases and J 7 bases; bases outside gene matches: 8.

This clone was seen ten or more times. The J gene is TRBJ2-5, the V gene TRBV12-3 or TRBV12-4, with D perhaps assigned TRBD1 or TRBD2 (7 bases each). The CDR3 runs to 14 residues. V lost 6 bases and J lost 5, with 16 bases in between. CDR3 region: CASSLTGREETQYF. The CDR3 DNA sequence: TGTGCCAGCAGCTTGACAGGGAGGGAGGAGACCCAGTACTTC.

This clone was detected a few times. The chain employs TRBV29-1 and TRBJ2-1, with 12 nucleotides matching TRBD2. J lost 1 base, V lost 3 bases, and 7 bases had no gene match. This CDR3 is built from 17 residues. In germline, CDR1 is SQVTM, CDR2 ANQGSEA. The CDR3 loop reads CSVDLSLAGGSYNEQFF. Here the CDR3 DNA reads TGCAGCGTTGATCTTTCCCTAGCGGGAGGGTCCTACAATGAGCAGTTCTTC.

This clone was picked up many times. The chain combines TRBV28 with TRBJ2-5; D remains ambiguous. CDR1 and CDR2 (germline): MDHEN, SYDVKM. V lost 1 base and J 0 bases, leaving 9 bases between the germline ends. This CDR3 contains 15 residues. In nucleotides, the CDR3 is TGTGCCAGCAGTTTATATGGGGTGTACCAAGAGACCCAGTACTTC. Translating gives CASSLYGVYQETQYF.

The chain is built from TRBV5-5 and TRBJ2-7; D gene uncertain. V was cut by 0 bases and J by 2 bases, with 3 bases left in between. This CDR3 has 12 amino acids. Germline V gene sequence: CDR1 SGHKS, CDR2 YYEKEE (reference sequence). CDR3 amino acids: CASSLGAYEQYF. The CDR3 DNA is TGTGCCAGCAGCTTGGGGGCCTACGAGCAGTACTTC. Variable domain in full (rest from reference TRBV5-5 and TRBJ2-7): DAGVTQSPTHLIKTRGQQVTLRCSPISGHKSVSWYQQVLGQGPQFIFQYYEKEERGRGNFPDRFSARQFPNYSSELNVNALLLGDSALYLCASSLGAYEQYFGPGTRLTVT.

With respect to this clone: The junction differs from germline at one of its ends, possibly a read error. The J gene is TRBJ2-5, the V gene TRBV4-3; no clear D. Germline V lookup: CDR1 LGHNA, CDR2 YSLEER. This CDR3 spans 15 amino acids. CDR3 amino acids: CTSSQDLDREETQYF. Written as DNA, the CDR3 is TGCACCAGCAGCCAAGACCTCGATCGTGAAGAGACCCAGTACTTC.